The clone carrying this T cell receptor (beta chain) has only a few counts. Its antigen is currently unknown. The data belong to a study of shared clonotypes between healthy human individuals. Study conclusions and caveats: It was anticipated that sequencing depth would influence how many clonotypes donors shared. Richness estimates generally favored naive over memory subsets.

V lost 3 bases and J lost 1, with 12 bases in between. Germline V gene lookup returns CDR1 SQVTM and CDR2 ANQGSEA. The CDR3 has 14 amino acids. Recent acute infections and vaccinations were absent in the healthy HIV-negative adult donors. In the CD4+ fraction, cells were divided into CD45RA+ naive and CD45RA-negative memory subsets. Clones were sequenced by immunoSEQ multiplex PCR, and TCRdb holds only the in-frame ones, with some missing. The repertoire includes about 2.3 million clones, just over 90% of them detected once, and 0.3% to 0.4% sits in the top ten. This receptor was taken from a man between 18 and 35 years old in good health. Some clones in this sample may be carry-over from other donors' samples. The material sequenced was naive CD4+ T cells from PBMCs. Regarding subset: CD45RA+ positively selected. The gene calls are TRBV29-1 and TRBJ1-1; TRBD1 is a possible D gene (5 bases). The CDR3: CSVENPGANTEAFF. CDR3 DNA sequence: TGCAGCGTTGAGAACCCCGGGGCGAACACTGAAGCTTTCTTT. The entire variable domain, with the rest obtained from reference TRBV29-1 and TRBJ1-1, is as follows: SAVISQKPSRDICQRGTSLTIQCQVDSQVTMMFWYRQQPGQSLTLIATANQGSEATYESGFVIDKFPISRPNLTFSTLTVSNMSPEDSSIYLCSVENPGANTEAFFGQGTRLTVV.